This T cell receptor beta chain was obtained from a study of T cell repertoires in cytomegalovirus infection. TCRdb recomputed calls from the reads with MiXCR, one row per CDR3 protein. The sample records some 170,000 distinct CDR3 sequences, approximately 18% being singletons. General study points: Carriers of CMV plus the relevant HLA were identified by cumulative public TCR beta family frequency.

With respect to this clonotype: Its target is not known.

Losses at the gene ends were 3 bases for V and 6 bases for J; bases not matched to a gene: 8. The CDR3 runs 17 residues. The germline CDR1 and CDR2 sequences are MGHRA and YSYEKL. The rearrangement links TRBV4-1 to TRBJ2-1, with TRBD2 matching 13 bases. Sequencing input: CD8+ T cells from PBMCs. This sequence originates from a human donor in good health (CMV status not recorded). Some clones in this sample may be carry-over from other donors' samples. The CDR3 DNA reads TGCGCCAGCAGCCAGGCCACTAGCGGGGGGGCCCTCAATGAGCAGTTCTTC. Amino acids: CASSQATSGGALNEQFF.